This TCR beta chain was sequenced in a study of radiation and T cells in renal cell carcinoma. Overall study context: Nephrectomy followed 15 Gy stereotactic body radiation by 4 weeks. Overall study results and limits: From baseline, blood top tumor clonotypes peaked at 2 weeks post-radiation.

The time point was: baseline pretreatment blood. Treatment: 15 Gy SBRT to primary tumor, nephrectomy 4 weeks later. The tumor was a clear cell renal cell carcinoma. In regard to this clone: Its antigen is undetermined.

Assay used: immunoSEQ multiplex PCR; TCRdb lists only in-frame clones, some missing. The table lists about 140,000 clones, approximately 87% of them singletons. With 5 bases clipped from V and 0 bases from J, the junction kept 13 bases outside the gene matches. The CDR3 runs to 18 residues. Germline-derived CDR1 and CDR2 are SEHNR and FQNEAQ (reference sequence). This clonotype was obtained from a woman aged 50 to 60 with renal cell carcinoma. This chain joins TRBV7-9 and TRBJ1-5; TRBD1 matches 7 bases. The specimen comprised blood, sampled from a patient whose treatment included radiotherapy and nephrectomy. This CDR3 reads CASSPRTGRLYSNQPQHF. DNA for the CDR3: TGTGCCAGCAGCCCGCGGACAGGACGACTATATAGCAATCAGCCCCAGCATTTT.